The 20 T cell receptor beta chains below come from one sample, sequenced in a study of blood T cell repertoires in COVID-19. Clones were sequenced by immunoSEQ multiplex PCR, and TCRdb holds only the in-frame ones, with some missing. The sample records about 250,000 clones, roughly 89% being singletons. The specimen sequenced was peripheral blood. These receptors were taken from a woman in her thirties with active or convalescent COVID-19.

This clone was seen a handful of times. The chain employs TRBV10-3 and TRBJ1-4; 8 positions match TRBD1. This CDR3 is 13 amino acids long. With V trimmed by 7 bases and J by 8 bases, 6 bases remained unmatched. The germline CDR1 and CDR2 sequences are ENHRY and SYGVKD. CDR3 bases: TGTGCCATCACAGGGGGCCCTGGGGAAAAACTGTTTTTT. This codes for CAITGGPGEKLFF.

CDR3 coding DNA: TGTGCCAGCAGTTACATCCCCAATGAGCAGTTCTTC. Its protein is CASSYIPNEQFF. The chain combines TRBV12-3 or TRBV12-4 with TRBJ2-1; D not certain. Trimming pared 4 bases from V and 6 bases from J, leaving 7 bases between. This CDR3 is built from 12 residues.

The chain combines TRBV27 with TRBJ2-7, with 8 positions matching TRBD1. The germline V gene has CDR1 MNHEY and CDR2 SMNVEV (reference sequence). This CDR3 region has 15 residues. J gave up 2 bases and V 2 bases, and 5 bases lay outside the gene matches. CDR3: CASSLRQGLTYEQYF. Written as DNA, the CDR3 is TGTGCCAGCAGTTTACGACAGGGGCTAACCTACGAGCAGTACTTC.

The CDR3, as DNA: TGTGCCAGCAGCCTCAGGCACGCTGGACTAGCGGCCTCCTACAATGAGCAGTTCTTC. Protein: CASSLRHAGLAASYNEQFF. The genes are TRBV7-2 and TRBJ2-1; TRBD2 matches at 10 bases. Germline trimming cut 5 bases from V and 0 bases from J; bases unmatched to any gene: 13. The CDR3 sequence is 19 residues long. Germline lookup yields CDR1 SGHTA and CDR2 FQGNSA.

This clone was detected only a few times. The CDR3 region is CASSPRQDRYNSPLHF. The CDR3 DNA reads as TGTGCCAGCAGCCCCCGCCAAGACAGATATAATTCACCCCTCCACTTT. This chain links TRBV7-3 with TRBJ1-6; weak D call: TRBD1 (5 bases). Germline V gene data show CDR1 as SGHTA and CDR2 as FQGTGA. The CDR3 covers 16 residues. V shed 5 bases and J shed 4 bases, with 15 bases lying between them. Using reference TRBV7-3 and TRBJ1-6 for the parts outside the CDR3, the full variable domain is GAGVSQTPSNKVTEKGKYVELRCDPISGHTALYWYRQSLGQGPEFLIYFQGTGAADDSGLPNDRFFAVRPEGSVSTLKIQRTERGDSAVYLCASSPRQDRYNSPLHFGNGTRLTVT.

The V and J genes are TRBV5-8 and TRBJ2-2, with a tentative D call TRBD2 (5 bases). CDR1 and CDR2 (germline): SGHTS, YDEGEE. Trimming stripped 7 bases from V and 1 base from J, with 11 bases between. CDR3 length: 14 amino acids. The DNA of the CDR3 is TGTGCCAGCGCTGGACTGATGAACACCGGGGAGCTGTTTTTT. Residues: CASAGLMNTGELFF.

This sequence joins TRBV10-3 and TRBJ1-6, with TRBD1 matching over 9 bases. Germline loops: CDR1 ENHRY, CDR2 SYGVKD. The V and J ends lost 9 bases and 9 bases, in that order; junction bases with no gene match: 6. The CDR3 contains 13 residues. The CDR3 here is CAMRGQGSSPLHF. The CDR3 DNA reads as TGTGCCATGAGGGGACAGGGCAGTTCACCCCTCCACTTT.

The chain is built from TRBV6-5 and TRBJ1-4; D uncertain. The CDR3 runs to 14 residues. CDR1 MNHEY and CDR2 SVGAGI come from the germline V gene. V lost 6 bases to trimming and J lost 6 bases, with 14 bases between them. CDR3 in DNA: TGTGCCAGCAGGCCCCCAGGCCAGGATGAAAAACTGTTTTTT. Translating gives CASRPPGQDEKLFF.

The chain joins TRBV19 to TRBJ1-5, with TRBD1 identical over 8 bases. The junction had 7 bases not matched to a gene; V was cut back by 5 bases and J by 1 base. CDR3 size: 16 residues. CDR1 and CDR2 from the germline V gene are LNHDA and SQIVND (reference sequence). The CDR3 sequence is CASSADRGQSNQPQHF. The CDR3, as DNA: TGTGCCAGTAGTGCAGACAGGGGTCAAAGCAATCAGCCCCAGCATTTT.

The chain uses TRBV3-1 (or the pseudogene TRBV3-2) and TRBJ2-1, with 9 nucleotides matching TRBD1. This CDR3 comprises 16 residues. The germline CDR1 and CDR2 sequences are LGHDT and YNNKEL (reference sequence). V trimming: 0 bases; J trimming: 7 bases; junction bases outside the gene matches: 7. The CDR3 sequence: CASSQEGTGWENEQFF. The CDR3 bases are TGTGCCAGCAGCCAAGAAGGGACAGGGTGGGAAAATGAGCAGTTCTTC.

This clone was detected a few times. The rearrangement joins TRBV3-1 (or the pseudogene TRBV3-2) to TRBJ2-1; D is perhaps TRBD1 (6 bases). Germline CDR1 and CDR2: LGHDT and YNNKEL (reference sequence). CDR3 length equals 11 residues. Trimming shortened V by 4 bases and J by 9 bases, and 7 bases separated the two germline ends. The CDR3 nucleotides read TGTGCCAGCAGCCTAGGGGGTGAGCAGTTCTTC. This codes for CASSLGGEQFF.

This sequence joins TRBV30 and TRBJ1-1; possible D gene TRBD1, 5 bases. The CDR3 spans 17 residues. V lost 0 bases and J 4 bases, leaving 21 bases between the germline ends. The germline gives CDR1 GTSNPN, CDR2 SVGIG (reference sequence). Here the CDR3 reads CAWSVSRLVGGFTEAFF. CDR3 nucleotide sequence: TGTGCCTGGAGTGTTAGTAGATTGGTCGGGGGGTTCACTGAAGCTTTCTTT.

V gene TRBV14 combines with J gene TRBJ2-3; 10 bases align to TRBD2. Germline values: CDR1 SGHDN, CDR2 FVKESK. The CDR3 sequence is 21 residues long. Trimming at V came to 4 bases and at J to 0 bases, leaving 19 bases not matched to a gene. CDR3 sequence: CASSRIVFTSGEPTSTDTQYF. CDR3 bases: TGTGCCAGCAGCCGAATCGTTTTCACTAGCGGGGAACCGACTAGCACAGATACGCAGTATTTT. The entire variable domain, with the rest obtained from reference TRBV14 and TRBJ2-3, is as follows: EAGVTQFPSHSVIEKGQTVTLRCDPISGHDNLYWYRRVMGKEIKFLLHFVKESKQDESGMPNNRFLAERTGGTYSTLKVQPAELEDSGVYFCASSRIVFTSGEPTSTDTQYFGPGTRLTVL.

CDR3 in DNA: TGTGCCAGCAGCCGACTAGCGGGGGGCGGCTACAATGAGCAGTTCTTC. This encodes CASSRLAGGGYNEQFF. This chain links TRBV27 with TRBJ2-1; 13 bases are a match to TRBD2. This CDR3 is built from 16 residues. Trimming at V came to 6 bases and at J to 3 bases, leaving 5 bases not matched to a gene. Germline V gene lookup returns CDR1 MNHEY and CDR2 SMNVEV (reference sequence).

V gene TRBV29-1 combines with J gene TRBJ1-1; TRBD1 is a possible D gene (5 bases). Germline V gene sequence: CDR1 SQVTM, CDR2 ANQGSEA. This CDR3 is built from 13 residues. The V end lost 7 bases, the J end lost 1 base, and 13 bases lay between the germline ends. CDR3 sequence: CSAMQGGNTEAFF. The DNA of the CDR3 is TGCAGCGCCATGCAGGGAGGGAACACTGAAGCTTTCTTT. Supplemented by reference TRBV29-1 and TRBJ1-1, the full variable domain reads SAVISQKPSRDICQRGTSLTIQCQVDSQVTMMFWYRQQPGQSLTLIATANQGSEATYESGFVIDKFPISRPNLTFSTLTVSNMSPEDSSIYLCSAMQGGNTEAFFGQGTRLTVV.

The chain has TRBV23-1 and TRBJ1-5; 7 nucleotides match TRBD1. TRBV23-1 is filed as an ORF, its function uncertain. This CDR3 is 18 amino acids long. Trimming took 1 base from V and 4 from J; bases not matched to a gene: 13. The CDR3 region has the DNA TGCGCCAGCAGTCAATGGTCTCCCGGGACAGAAAAGAATCAGCCCCAGCATTTT. It is translated as CASSQWSPGTEKNQPQHF.

The V call is TRBV18, the J call TRBJ2-5; D ambiguous. V lost 6 bases and J 7 bases, leaving 12 bases between the germline ends. Looked up from germline, CDR1 is KGHSH and CDR2 is LQKENI. CDR3 size: 12 residues. The CDR3 spells CASSPDSGTQYF. The CDR3 DNA reads as TGTGCCAGCTCCCCTGATTCCGGGACCCAGTACTTC.

The gene calls are TRBV19 and TRBJ1-6; 9 positions match TRBD1. CDR3 length equals 15 residues. V was pared by 3 bases and J by 5 bases, with 2 bases of the junction left unmatched. Germline V gives CDR1 LNHDA, CDR2 SQIVND (reference sequence). The CDR3 DNA reads TGTGCCAGTAGTATTAGACAGGGGGATAATTCACCCCTCCACTTT. Its protein product is CASSIRQGDNSPLHF.

The chain joins TRBV4-3 to TRBJ2-5, with 7 bases matching TRBD2. The CDR3 is made up of 15 amino acids. In germline, CDR1 is LGHNA, CDR2 YSLEER. Germline trimming cut 1 base from V and 5 bases from J; bases unmatched to any gene: 7. The CDR3 sequence is CASSQGPSGRETQYF. The CDR3 DNA is TGCGCCAGCAGCCAAGGCCCTTCCGGGAGGGAGACCCAGTACTTC.

This rearrangement joins TRBV4-3 to TRBJ1-5, with D possibly being TRBD1 (5 bases). The germline V and J ends were trimmed by 0 bases and 1 base, with 7 bases remaining between them. The length of the CDR3 is 15 residues. Germline values: CDR1 LGHNA, CDR2 YSLEER. The CDR3 loop is CASSQEAGSNQPQHF. CDR3 in DNA: TGCGCCAGCAGCCAAGAAGCAGGGAGCAATCAGCCCCAGCATTTT.